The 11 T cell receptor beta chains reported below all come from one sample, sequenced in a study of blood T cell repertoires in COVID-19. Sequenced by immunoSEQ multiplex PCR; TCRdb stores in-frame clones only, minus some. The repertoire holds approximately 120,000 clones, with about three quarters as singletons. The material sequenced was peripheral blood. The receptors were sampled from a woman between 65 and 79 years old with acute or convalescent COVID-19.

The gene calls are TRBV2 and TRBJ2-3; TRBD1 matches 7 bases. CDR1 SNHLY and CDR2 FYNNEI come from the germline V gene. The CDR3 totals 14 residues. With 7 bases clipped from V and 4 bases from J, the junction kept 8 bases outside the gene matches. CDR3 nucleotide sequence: TGTGCCAGCACCGGGACAGAGATATCAGATACGCAGTATTTT. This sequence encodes CASTGTEISDTQYF.

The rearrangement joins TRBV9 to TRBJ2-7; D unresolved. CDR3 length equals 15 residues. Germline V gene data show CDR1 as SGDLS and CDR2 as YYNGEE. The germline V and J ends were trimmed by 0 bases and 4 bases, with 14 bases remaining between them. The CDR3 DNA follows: TGTGCCAGCAGCGTAGACGCCCGACCAGGATACGAGCAGTACTTC. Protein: CASSVDARPGYEQYF.

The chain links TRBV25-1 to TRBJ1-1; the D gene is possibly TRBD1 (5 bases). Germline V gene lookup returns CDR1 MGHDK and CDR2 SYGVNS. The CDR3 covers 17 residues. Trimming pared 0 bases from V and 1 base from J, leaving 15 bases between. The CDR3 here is CASSEYGGRSANTEAFF. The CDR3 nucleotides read TGTGCCAGCAGTGAATACGGGGGGAGGTCGGCGAACACTGAAGCTTTCTTT.

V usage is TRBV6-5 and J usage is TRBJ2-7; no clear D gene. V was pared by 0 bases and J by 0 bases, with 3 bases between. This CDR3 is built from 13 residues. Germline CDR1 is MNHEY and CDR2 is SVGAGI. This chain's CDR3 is CASSYSGSYEQYF. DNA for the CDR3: TGTGCCAGCAGTTACTCCGGCTCCTACGAGCAGTACTTC.

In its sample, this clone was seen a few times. The CDR3 spells CASNPRAGESNQPQHF. The CDR3 nucleotides are TGTGCCAGTAACCCCAGGGCAGGCGAGAGCAATCAGCCCCAGCATTTT. The chain is built from TRBV19 and TRBJ1-5; a weak D match, TRBD1 (5 bases). V was shortened by 7 bases and J by 1 base, with 17 bases between the two germline ends. This CDR3 has 16 amino acids. CDR1 is LNHDA, CDR2 SQIVND, per germline (reference sequence).

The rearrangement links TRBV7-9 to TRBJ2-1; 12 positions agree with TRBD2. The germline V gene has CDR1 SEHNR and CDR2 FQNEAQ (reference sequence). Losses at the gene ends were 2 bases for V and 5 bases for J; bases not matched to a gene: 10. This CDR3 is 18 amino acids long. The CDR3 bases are TGTGCCAGCAGCTTAACTGGCTTACTAGCGGGAGGTGACAATGAGCAGTTCTTC. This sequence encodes CASSLTGLLAGGDNEQFF.

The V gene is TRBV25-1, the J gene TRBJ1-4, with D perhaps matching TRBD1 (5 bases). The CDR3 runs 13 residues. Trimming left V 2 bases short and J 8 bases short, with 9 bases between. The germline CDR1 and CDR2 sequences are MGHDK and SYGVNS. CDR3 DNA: TGTGCCAGCAGTGAACGGAAGGGGGAAAAACTGTTTTTT. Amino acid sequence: CASSERKGEKLFF.

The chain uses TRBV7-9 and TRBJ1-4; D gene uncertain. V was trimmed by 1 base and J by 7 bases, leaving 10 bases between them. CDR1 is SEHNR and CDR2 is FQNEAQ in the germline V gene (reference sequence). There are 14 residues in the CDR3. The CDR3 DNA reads TGTGCCAGCAGCTTAGGAGGAGTGGGTGAAAAACTGTTTTTT. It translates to CASSLGGVGEKLFF.

The CDR3 protein is CASSLYPGSGEQYF. The CDR3 DNA reads as TGCGCCAGCAGCTTGTATCCGGGGTCAGGTGAGCAGTACTTC. This chain connects TRBV5-1 to TRBJ2-7; D may be TRBD2 (5 bases). Trimming left V 1 base short and J 7 bases short, with 15 bases between. The CDR3 runs to 14 residues. Germline lookup yields CDR1 SGHRS and CDR2 YFSETQ.

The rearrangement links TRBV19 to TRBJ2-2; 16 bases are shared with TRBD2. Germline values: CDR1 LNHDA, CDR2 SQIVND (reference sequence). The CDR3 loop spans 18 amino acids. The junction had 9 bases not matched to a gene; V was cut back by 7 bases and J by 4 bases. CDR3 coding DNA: TGTGCCAGTATAGATGGGGGACTAGCGGGAGGGAGCACCGGGGAGCTGTTTTTT. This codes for CASIDGGLAGGSTGELFF.

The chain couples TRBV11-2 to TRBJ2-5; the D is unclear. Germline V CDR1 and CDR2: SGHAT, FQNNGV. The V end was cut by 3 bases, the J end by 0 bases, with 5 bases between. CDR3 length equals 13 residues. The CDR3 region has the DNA TGTGCCAGCAGCTTCTCGTACCAAGAGACCCAGTACTTC. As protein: CASSFSYQETQYF.